This T cell receptor beta chain was recorded in a study of cytomegalovirus exposure and HLA in healthy donors. Whole-study context: The early release's HLA-typed donors yielded some 85 million unique TCRs.

The CDR3 spans 15 residues. Germline V gene sequence: CDR1 SGHTA, CDR2 FQGNSA. With V trimmed by 1 base and J by 2 bases, 4 bases remained unmatched. In the PCR, 60 Vbeta and 13 Jbeta primers were used. Method: immunoSEQ multiplex PCR; TCRdb's copy keeps in-frame clones and lacks some. This table holds roughly 98,000 clones, roughly 79% found once. In the case of this clone: What it recognizes is unknown.

General study findings and limits: Both high specificity and high sensitivity reportedly marked the classifier's diagnosis of cytomegalovirus status.

Sequencing was performed on PBMCs. The chain recombines TRBV7-2 with TRBJ2-7; 8 bases agree with TRBD1. This receptor was identified in a man aged 40-50 years in good health and CMV-seronegative. CDR3 sequence reads: CASSLGPRGPYEQYF. DNA for the CDR3: TGTGCCAGCAGCTTAGGTCCCAGGGGGCCCTACGAGCAGTACTTC.